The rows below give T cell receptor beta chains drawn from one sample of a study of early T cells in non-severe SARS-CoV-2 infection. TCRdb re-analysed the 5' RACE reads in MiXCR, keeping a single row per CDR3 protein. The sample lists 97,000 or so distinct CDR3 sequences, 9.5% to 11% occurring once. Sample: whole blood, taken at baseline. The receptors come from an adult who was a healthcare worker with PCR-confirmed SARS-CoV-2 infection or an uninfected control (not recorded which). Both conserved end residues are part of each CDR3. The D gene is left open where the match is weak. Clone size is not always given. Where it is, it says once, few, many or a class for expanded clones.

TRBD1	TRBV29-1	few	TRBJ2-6	TGCAGCGTTAACCAGGGGGCTAATGGGGCCAACGTCCTGACTTTC	CSVNQGANGANVLTF
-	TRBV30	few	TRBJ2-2	TGTGCCTGGGGGGCCGGGGAGCTGTTTTTT	CAWGAGELFF
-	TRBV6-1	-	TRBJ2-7	TGTGCCAGCACTCCCTCGAGCTTCTACGAGCAGTACTTC	CASTPSSFYEQYF
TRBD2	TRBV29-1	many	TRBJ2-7	TGCAGCGTTGTCGGGGAGGGGAAGGTCTACGAGCAGTACTTC	CSVVGEGKVYEQYF
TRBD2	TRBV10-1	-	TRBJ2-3	TGCGCCAGCAGTGATACGTGGGGTTTAGCGGGAGCCCCAGATACGCAGTATTTT	CASSDTWGLAGAPDTQYF
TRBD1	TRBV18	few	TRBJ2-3	TGTGCCAGCTCAGTAAACGCACCGACAGGGGAGTCCACAGATACGCAGTATTTT	CASSVNAPTGESTDTQYF
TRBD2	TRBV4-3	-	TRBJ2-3	TGCGCCAGCAGCCGAGAACTAGCGGGAGGGGCAGATACGCAGTATTTT	CASSRELAGGADTQYF
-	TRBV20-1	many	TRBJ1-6	TGCAGTGCAACGCCACGGACAGAACGAGGGAGCTCCTATAATTCACCCCTCCACTTT	CSATPRTERGSSYNSPLHF
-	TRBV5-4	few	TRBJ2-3	TGTGCCAGCAGCTTGAGGCAGCGGCTGGGGACAGATACGCAGTATTTT	CASSLRQRLGTDTQYF
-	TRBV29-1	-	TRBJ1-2	TGCAGCGCCGAGGACGCTAACTATGGCTACACCTTC	CSAEDANYGYTF
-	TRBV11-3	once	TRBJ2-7	TGTGCCAGCAGCTTTGGGGCAGGGGCTCCCTACGAGCAGTACTTC	CASSFGAGAPYEQYF
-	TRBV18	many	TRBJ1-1	TGTGCCAGCTCACCACTCTCGGAGATGAACACTGAAGCTTTCTTT	CASSPLSEMNTEAFF
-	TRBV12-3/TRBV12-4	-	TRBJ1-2	TGTGCCAGCACCCCACGGGGCAGTTCCTATGGCTACACCTTC	CASTPRGSSYGYTF
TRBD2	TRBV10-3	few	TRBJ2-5	TGTGCCATCAGTGAGTCACAGCGGGGGGCCCAAGAGACCCAGTACTTC	CAISESQRGAQETQYF
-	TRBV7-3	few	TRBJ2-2	TGTGCCAGCAGCGTGATGGTACACACCGGGGAGCTGTTTTTT	CASSVMVHTGELFF
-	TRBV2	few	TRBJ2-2	TGTGCCAGCAGTGGCCAACCTACCGGGACCGGGGAGCTGTTTTTT	CASSGQPTGTGELFF
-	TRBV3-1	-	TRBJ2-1	TGTGCCAGCAGCAGATCTCGGACCACCCCCTACAATGAGCAGTTCTTC	CASSRSRTTPYNEQFF
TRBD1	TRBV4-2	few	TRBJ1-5	TGTGCCAGCGACCAGGGACAGAATAGCAATCAGCCCCAGCATTTT	CASDQGQNSNQPQHF
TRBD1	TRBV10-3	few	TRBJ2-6	TGTGCCGCCGGGACAGCGGACCTCACTGGGGCCAACGTCCTGACTTTC	CAAGTADLTGANVLTF
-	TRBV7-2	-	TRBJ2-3	TGTGCCAGCAGCCGAGAAGGTTTGGTTGGCAGGGCTAGCACAGATACGCAGTATTTT	CASSREGLVGRASTDTQYF
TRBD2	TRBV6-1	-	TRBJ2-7	TGTGCCAGCAGTGAAACTAGCGGGAGCGAGCAGTACTTC	CASSETSGSEQYF
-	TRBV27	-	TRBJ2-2	TGTGCCAGCAGTTTATACAGGGTAAAGGCCGGGGAGCTGTTTTTT	CASSLYRVKAGELFF
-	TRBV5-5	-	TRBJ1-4	TGTGCCAGCAGCTTGGTTAAATGGCAGCAGGGGAGTGGAGAAAAACTGTTTTTT	CASSLVKWQQGSGEKLFF
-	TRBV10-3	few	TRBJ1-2	TGTGCCATCAGTGAGTCCTTTCGGATCCAAGAGGGCGGCTACACCTTC	CAISESFRIQEGGYTF
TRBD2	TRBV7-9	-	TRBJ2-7	TGTGCCAGCAGCAGTAGCGGGGGGTCATACGAGCAGTACTTC	CASSSSGGSYEQYF
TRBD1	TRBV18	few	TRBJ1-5	TGTGCCAGCTCACAGGGACAGCCGGCCAGTGATCAGCCCCAGCATTTT	CASSQGQPASDQPQHF
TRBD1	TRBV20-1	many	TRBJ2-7	TGCAGTGCTTCCGGGACAGGGGCTTTCCCCTACGAGCAGTACTTC	CSASGTGAFPYEQYF
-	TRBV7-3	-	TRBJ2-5	TGTGCCAGCAGCTTATCAGGGGCAGGGCAAGAGACCCAGTACTTC	CASSLSGAGQETQYF
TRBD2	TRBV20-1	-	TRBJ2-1	TGCAGTGCTAGCGGGACTAAGTTCTATGAGCAGTTCTTC	CSASGTKFYEQFF
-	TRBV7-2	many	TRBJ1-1	TGTGCCAGCAGCTTATATGGGCAGCAGTACACTGAAGCTTTCTTT	CASSLYGQQYTEAFF
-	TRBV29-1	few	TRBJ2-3	TGCAGCGTTGAAGATCAGACTCGCTACACAGATACGCAGTATTTT	CSVEDQTRYTDTQYF
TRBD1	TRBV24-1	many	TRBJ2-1	TGTGCCACCAGTGATTTGCAGGGACAGTTGATTAATGAGCAGTTCTTC	CATSDLQGQLINEQFF